The following is a T cell receptor (beta chain) sequence with its context. The antigen is not known. There are 14 residues in the CDR3. The germline V gene encodes CDR1 SGHTA and CDR2 FQGNSA. V was trimmed by 4 bases and J by 1 base, leaving 11 bases between them. This entry belongs to a study of type 1 regulatory T cells. The overall study: T-allo10 is an in vitro-generated, Tr1-enriched CD4 T cell product specific for alloantigen.

Study-wide points: Type 1 regulatory T cells had a more restricted TCR repertoire than non-type 1 regulatory T cells.

From the reads, TCRdb called clonotypes with MiXCR, one entry per CDR3 protein. This repertoire shows some 71,000 distinct CDR3 sequences, around 20% found once; its top ten account for 7.5% to 8.5%. This receptor was identified in a human donor in good health. The chain links TRBV7-2 to TRBJ2-7; possible D gene TRBD2, 5 bases. The sequenced sample was cultured type 1 regulatory T (Tr1) cells, either the whole culture or a sorted fraction (not recorded which). CDR3 DNA sequence: TGTGCCAGCAGCTCGCTTACTAGATCCTACGAGCAGTACTTC. Its protein product is CASSSLTRSYEQYF.